The 9 T cell receptor beta chains reported below all come from one sample, sequenced in a study of blood T cell repertoires in COVID-19. The table came from immunoSEQ multiplex PCR; TCRdb's copy has only in-frame clones and leaves some out. The profile shows roughly 100,000 clones, about nine tenths of them singletons. Sequencing was performed on peripheral blood. Receptor source: a woman aged 45-65 years with COVID-19, enrolled during active disease.

Here the CDR3 DNA reads TGCAGCGTTGAGCGGGGGCGCTACGAGCAGTACTTC. This encodes CSVERGRYEQYF. The rearrangement uses TRBV29-1 and TRBJ2-7; possible D gene TRBD2, 7 bases. V lost 3 bases to trimming and J lost 3 bases, with 9 bases between them. The V gene's germline CDR1 is SQVTM and CDR2 ANQGSEA. This CDR3 spans 12 amino acids.

This chain links TRBV27 with TRBJ1-2; D possibly corresponds to TRBD1 (5 bases). This CDR3 contains 14 residues. The V gene lost 4 bases and the J gene lost 5 bases, with 14 bases spanning the gap. The germline CDR1 and CDR2 sequences are MNHEY and SMNVEV (reference sequence). The CDR3 nucleotides are TGTGCCAGCAGTTCAAAATCAGGGTATTATGGCTACACCTTC. The encoded protein is CASSSKSGYYGYTF.

V is TRBV19 and J is TRBJ1-5; TRBD1 is a possible D gene (5 bases). V was clipped by 5 bases and J by 7 bases, with 18 bases between them. CDR1 and CDR2 from the germline V gene are LNHDA and SQIVND (reference sequence). CDR3 length: 15 amino acids. CDR3 bases: TGTGCCAGTAGTCTGAAGGACATAACGAGGCAGCCCCAGCATTTT. Its translation is CASSLKDITRQPQHF.

V is TRBV19 and J is TRBJ1-1; 9 bases align to TRBD1. The germline CDR1 and CDR2 sequences are LNHDA and SQIVND (reference sequence). The CDR3 loop spans 14 amino acids. Trimming took 4 bases from V and 4 from J; bases not matched to a gene: 4. The CDR3: CASSTQGAFTEAFF. The CDR3 nucleotides read TGTGCCAGTAGTACACAGGGGGCCTTCACTGAAGCTTTCTTT.

V gene TRBV4-1 combines with J gene TRBJ2-1; 7 bases are shared with TRBD2. This CDR3 contains 15 residues. The germline gives CDR1 MGHRA, CDR2 YSYEKL. Trimming cost V 4 bases and J 4 bases; bases outside gene matches: 7. The CDR3 DNA is TGCGCCAGCAGCCCCTTGGGGGAGGGGTACAATGAGCAGTTCTTC. Translation: CASSPLGEGYNEQFF.

J is TRBJ1-5 and V is TRBV25-1; TRBD1 is a possible D gene (6 bases). The germline CDR1 and CDR2 sequences are MGHDK and SYGVNS. V was clipped by 6 bases and J by 5 bases, with 8 bases between them. This CDR3 spans 12 amino acids. CDR3 nucleotides: TGTGCCAGCAGCTACAGGGATCAGCCCCAGCATTTT. This translates into CASSYRDQPQHF.

The sample holds a few counts of this clone. The rearrangement uses TRBV6-5 and TRBJ2-7, with 7 bases fitting TRBD2. The CDR3 spans 14 residues. Germline trimming cut 8 bases from V and 1 base from J; bases unmatched to any gene: 8. The V gene's germline CDR1 is MNHEY and CDR2 SVGAGI. The CDR3 bases are TGTGCCAGCTCAAAGGCGGGGGATTCCTACGAGCAGTACTTC. Amino acid sequence: CASSKAGDSYEQYF.

The chain employs TRBV14 and TRBJ1-2; weak D call: TRBD1 (6 bases). The CDR3 consists of 14 residues. Germline-derived CDR1 and CDR2 are SGHDN and FVKESK. The ends were cut back, 4 bases at V and 8 bases at J, with 17 bases in the middle. The CDR3 loop reads CASSLTGTRDGYTF. In nucleotides, the CDR3 is TGTGCCAGCAGCCTTACCGGGACAAGAGACGGCTACACCTTC.

V usage is TRBV5-1 and J usage is TRBJ2-1; TRBD2 matches at 7 bases. Germline V gives CDR1 SGHRS, CDR2 YFSETQ. V shed 4 bases and J 3 bases; nucleotides not matched to a gene: 4. The CDR3 is 14 residues long. CDR3 residues: CASSGAGVYNEQFF. The CDR3 DNA reads as TGCGCCAGCAGCGGGGCGGGGGTCTACAATGAGCAGTTCTTC. The whole variable domain, filled in from reference TRBV5-1 and TRBJ2-1, reads KAGVTQTPRYLIKTRGQQVTLSCSPISGHRSVSWYQQTPGQGLQFLFEYFSETQRNKGNFPGRFSGRQFSNSRSEMNVSTLELGDSALYLCASSGAGVYNEQFFGPGTRLTVL.